One and the same sample provided the 4 T cell receptor beta chains below, sequenced in a study of memory CD4+ T cells and cytomegalovirus serostatus. Only in-frame clones appear in the TCRdb table, and some are missing; sequencing was by immunoSEQ multiplex PCR. The sample lists 45,000 to 60,000 clones, roughly 80% occurring once. Single viable CD3+CD4+CD8-CD45RO+ cells were sorted as the memory CD4+ T cells. Sequencing was performed on memory CD4+ T cells from blood. The receptors derive from an adult in good health and CMV-seropositive.

On this clone: The germline gene is not matched at one end of the junction; a read error may be the cause. The CDR3 coding sequence is TGTGCCAGTAGAATAGCGGGGGGTTACAATGAGCAGTTCTTC. It codes for CASRIAGGYNEQFF. This chain uses TRBV19 with TRBJ2-1; 10 nucleotides agree with TRBD2. The germline V gene has CDR1 LNHDA and CDR2 SQIVND (reference sequence). The CDR3 spans 14 residues.

J is TRBJ2-2 and V is TRBV19; weak D call: TRBD2 (7 bases). The V and J ends lost 3 bases and 8 bases respectively, with 19 bases between them. The germline CDR1 and CDR2 sequences are LNHDA and SQIVND (reference sequence). This CDR3 is 16 amino acids long. In DNA, the CDR3 is TGTGCCAGTAGTATGACCGGGGGGCATCAGTCAGGGGAGCTGTTTTTT. Protein product: CASSMTGGHQSGELFF.

This chain links TRBV7-2 with TRBJ2-5, with TRBD2 identical over 7 bases. Germline CDR1 and CDR2: SGHTA and FQGNSA. The CDR3 spans 14 residues. Germline trimming cut 0 bases from V and 4 bases from J; bases unmatched to any gene: 2. CDR3 DNA: TGTGCCAGCAGCTTAGCCGCGGGGGTAGAGACCCAGTACTTC. Translation gives CASSLAAGVETQYF.

The genes are TRBV18 and TRBJ2-3; a possible D gene is TRBD1 (5 bases). CDR3 length: 15 amino acids. Germline V gene lookup returns CDR1 KGHSH and CDR2 LQKENI. Trimming took off 0 bases at V and 3 bases at J, with 10 bases between the two ends. The CDR3 region is CASSPPGARTDTQYF. The CDR3 nucleotides read TGTGCCAGCTCACCACCTGGGGCGCGAACAGATACGCAGTATTTT. Using reference TRBV18 and TRBJ2-3 for the parts outside the CDR3, the full variable domain is NAGVMQNPRHLVRRRGQEARLRCSPMKGHSHVYWYRQLPEEGLKFMVYLQKENIIDESGMPKERFSAEFPKEGPSILRIQQVVRGDSAAYFCASSPPGARTDTQYFGPGTRLTVL.